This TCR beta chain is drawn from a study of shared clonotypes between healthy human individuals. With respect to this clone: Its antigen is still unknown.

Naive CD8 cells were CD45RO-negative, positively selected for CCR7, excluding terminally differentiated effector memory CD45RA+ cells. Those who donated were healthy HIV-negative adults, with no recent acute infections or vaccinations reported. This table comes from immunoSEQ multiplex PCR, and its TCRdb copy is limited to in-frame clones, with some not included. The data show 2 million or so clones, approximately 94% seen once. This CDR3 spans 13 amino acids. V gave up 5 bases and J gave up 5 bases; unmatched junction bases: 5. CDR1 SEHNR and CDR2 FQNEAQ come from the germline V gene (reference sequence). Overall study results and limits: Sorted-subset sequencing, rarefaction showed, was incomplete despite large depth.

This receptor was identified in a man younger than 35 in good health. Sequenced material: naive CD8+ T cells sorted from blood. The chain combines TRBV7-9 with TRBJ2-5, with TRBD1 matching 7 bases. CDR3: CASSNRGAETQYF. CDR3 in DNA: TGTGCCAGCAGCAACAGGGGAGCCGAGACCCAGTACTTC.